These 15 T cell receptor beta chains came from one sample sequenced in a study of T cell changes during pregnancy in multiple sclerosis. Assay: immunoSEQ multiplex PCR; the TCRdb copy retains only in-frame clones and omits some. The sample gives around 45,000 clones, about 90% of which show up once; about 0.51% is in the top ten. Sequencing was performed on CD4+ T cells from peripheral blood mononuclear cells, taken in the second trimester of pregnancy. The receptors were gathered from a female donor in good health, enrolled as a control in a pregnancy study.

The chain uses TRBV5-1 and TRBJ1-3, with unresolved D. V lost 0 bases and J 0 bases, leaving 16 bases between the germline ends. From germline, CDR1 is SGHRS and CDR2 YFSETQ. The CDR3 covers 18 residues. DNA of the CDR3: TGCGCCAGCAGCTTGGCCGGGAAGGAACATAGCTCTGGAAACACCATATATTTT. Its translation is CASSLAGKEHSSGNTIYF.

This chain links TRBV7-3 with TRBJ2-1, with D perhaps TRBD2 (6 bases). Germline assignment: CDR1 SGHTA and CDR2 FQGTGA. Trimming removed 6 bases at V and 2 bases at J, with 14 bases between. This CDR3 region has 15 residues. The CDR3 region has the DNA TGTGCCAGCAGTCGGGACTGGGGCACCTACAATGAGCAGTTCTTC. The encoded protein is CASSRDWGTYNEQFF.

V and J are TRBV7-6 and TRBJ2-3; 8 bases are a match to TRBD2. Germline CDR1 SGHVS, CDR2 FNYEAQ. V shed 5 bases and J 3 bases; nucleotides not matched to a gene: 10. This CDR3 comprises 16 residues. The CDR3 DNA reads TGTGCCAGCAGCCCAGAGTATGGCGGGAGGACAGATACGCAGTATTTT. Protein sequence: CASSPEYGGRTDTQYF.

The chain recombines TRBV7-8 with TRBJ2-3; weak D call: TRBD2 (5 bases). The CDR3 length is 14 residues. Germline V CDR1 and CDR2: SGHVS, FQNEAQ. With 2 bases removed from V and 5 bases from J, the gap between germline ends came to 11 bases. CDR3 protein: CASSLRAVQDTQYF. In nucleotides, the CDR3 is TGTGCCAGCAGCTTAAGAGCGGTTCAAGATACGCAGTATTTT. Supplemented by reference TRBV7-8 and TRBJ2-3, the full variable domain reads GAGVSQSPRYKVAKRGQDVALRCDPISGHVSLFWYQQALGQGPEFLTYFQNEAQLDKSGLPSDRFFAERPEGSVSTLKIQRTQQEDSAVYLCASSLRAVQDTQYFGPGTRLTVL.

The chain carries TRBV28 and TRBJ1-1, with D perhaps matching TRBD1 (5 bases). V lost 3 bases and J 11 bases, leaving 13 bases between the germline ends. The CDR3 runs 12 residues. From germline, CDR1 is MDHEN and CDR2 SYDVKM. The CDR3 spells CASSFAGVFAFF. The CDR3 DNA follows: TGTGCCAGCAGTTTCGCGGGGGTTTTTGCTTTCTTT.

V gene TRBV30 combines with J gene TRBJ2-3; 8 positions match TRBD1. This CDR3 is built from 12 residues. CDR1 and CDR2 from the germline V gene are GTSNPN and SVGIG (reference sequence). V lost 5 bases, J lost 4 bases, and 2 bases stayed unmatched. The CDR3 loop is CAWGQGADTQYF. The CDR3 region has the DNA TGTGCCTGGGGACAGGGAGCAGATACGCAGTATTTT. The full variable domain, rest sourced from reference TRBV30 and TRBJ2-3, is SQTIHQWPATLVQPVGSPLSLECTVEGTSNPNLYWYRQAAGRGLQLLFYSVGIGQISSEVPQNLSASRPQDRQFILSSKKLLLSDSGFYLCAWGQGADTQYFGPGTRLTVL.

The chain uses TRBV30 and TRBJ2-1, with TRBD2 matching 9 bases. CDR1 and CDR2 from the germline V gene are GTSNPN and SVGIG (reference sequence). V lost 1 base and J lost 11; bases outside the gene matches: 12. The CDR3 length is 15 residues. The CDR3 DNA reads as TGTGCCTGGAGTGCCGGACTAGCGAGTAACGGGAAGCAGTTCTTC. This translates into CAWSAGLASNGKQFF.

The chain couples TRBV6-5 to TRBJ1-1, with 9 bases that match TRBD1. The germline V gene encodes CDR1 MNHEY and CDR2 SVGAGI. Losses at the gene ends were 6 bases for V and 5 bases for J; bases not matched to a gene: 10. CDR3 length: 15 residues. CDR3 protein: CASRARTGDLTEAFF. CDR3 sequence (DNA): TGTGCCAGCAGGGCCCGGACAGGGGACCTAACTGAAGCTTTCTTT.

Comment on this clone: This sample also contains other DNA sequences that code for the same CDR3. The rearrangement joins TRBV2 to TRBJ1-4; D is perhaps TRBD1 (6 bases). In germline, CDR1 is SNHLY, CDR2 FYNNEI. V lost 4 bases to trimming and J lost 6 bases, with 12 bases between them. The length of the CDR3 is 14 residues. The CDR3 is CASSVSQGDEKLFF. For the CDR3, the DNA is TGTGCCAGCAGTGTCTCACAGGGTGATGAAAAACTGTTTTTT.

The chain combines TRBV9 with TRBJ1-4, with no clear D. The germline gives CDR1 SGDLS, CDR2 YYNGEE. V lost 0 bases, J lost 7 bases, and 19 bases lay in between. This CDR3 has 17 residues. CDR3 DNA: TGTGCCAGCAGCGTAGATGCCCGCCGAACAACAATTGAAAAACTGTTTTTT. This codes for CASSVDARRTTIEKLFF.

The V and J genes are TRBV6-6 and TRBJ2-2; a possible D gene is TRBD1 (5 bases). Germline V CDR1 and CDR2: MNHNY, SVGAGI (reference sequence). V shed 2 bases and J shed 7 bases, with 11 bases lying between them. The CDR3 consists of 14 residues. CDR3 nucleotides: TGTGCCAGCAGTTACGCAGGGATGGGCGGGGAGCTGTTTTTT. It translates to CASSYAGMGGELFF.

V usage is TRBV28 and J usage is TRBJ1-1, with D maybe TRBD1 (5 bases). The CDR3 is 16 residues long. Trimming left V 6 bases short and J 1 base short, with 18 bases between. The germline V gene encodes CDR1 MDHEN and CDR2 SYDVKM. The CDR3 DNA reads TGTGCCAGCAGCGAAGGCGGGGCGTTGGCGAACACTGAAGCTTTCTTT. Protein product: CASSEGGALANTEAFF.

This clone was recorded a few times. This chain connects TRBV7-8 to TRBJ2-5; maybe TRBD1 (6 bases). V lost 1 base to trimming and J lost 5 bases, with 14 bases between them. CDR3 length: 15 amino acids. The germline gives CDR1 SGHVS, CDR2 FQNEAQ. In nucleotides, the CDR3 is TGTGCCAGCAGCTTAGTTCCGGCCCAGGGGGAGACCCAGTACTTC. Encoded protein: CASSLVPAQGETQYF.

The chain couples TRBV27 to TRBJ2-5; TRBD2 might be the D (5 bases). CDR1 and CDR2 from the germline V gene are MNHEY and SMNVEV (reference sequence). The CDR3 consists of 13 residues. V gave up 6 bases and J gave up 2 bases, with 10 bases separating them. This chain's CDR3 is CASRRWRQETQYF. Written as DNA, the CDR3 is TGTGCCAGCAGGCGATGGAGGCAAGAGACCCAGTACTTC.

The chain uses TRBV10-1 and TRBJ1-1; a possible D gene is TRBD1 (5 bases). The CDR3 length is 17 residues. V lost 7 bases, J lost 1 base, and 22 bases lay in between. The germline gives CDR1 WNHNN, CDR2 SYGVQD (reference sequence). CDR3 nucleotide sequence: TGCGCCAGCAACCAGGTACCCAACGTTAGGGGGAACACTGAAGCTTTCTTT. Residues: CASNQVPNVRGNTEAFF.